This T cell receptor (beta chain) stems from a study of long-term antiretroviral therapy in people with HIV. Overall study results and limits: HIV repertoires showed narrower CDR3 length ranges than controls. Within the repertoire, clones expanded before ART were dominant at all time points.

Going into DNA extraction, samples held roughly 0.9-11 million cryopreserved PBMC. The run of the v3.0 immunoSEQ assay was at survey level. Profiled with immunoSEQ multiplex PCR; TCRdb holds only in-frame clones, not every one. Of about 28,000 clones in the sample, 84% were seen once. This clone was seen only once. Antigen specificity is unknown. The germline gives CDR1 MNHEY, CDR2 SMNVEV (reference sequence). V was clipped by 6 bases and J by 6 bases; unmatched bases: 10. CDR3 size: 15 residues. The clonotype originates from a man between 18 and 29 years old with HIV. The chain has TRBV27 and TRBJ2-5, with 10 positions matching TRBD1. Sequencing was performed on unsorted PBMCs, taken 0.4 years after starting antiretroviral therapy. The CDR3 sequence: CASSPTGTGVQTQYF. CDR3 in DNA: TGTGCCAGCAGCCCCACCGGGACAGGGGTCCAGACCCAGTACTTC.